This TCR beta chain was found in a study of T cell responses to AZD1222 COVID-19 vaccine. Libraries were prepared by immunoSEQ multiplex PCR; TCRdb keeps only in-frame clonotypes and omits some of them. The table records about 110,000 clones, 82% of them present only once. Study results and caveats: Just a handful of AZD1222 recipients were seropositive at baseline.

In the case of this clone: Antigen specificity is unknown.

This receptor was obtained from an adult in good health. The sample here was peripheral blood, taken on day 0 of AZD1222 vaccination.

This CDR3 is CSVRSRNTEAFF. CDR3 sequence (DNA): TGCAGCGTTAGAAGTAGAAACACTGAAGCTTTCTTT. The chain combines TRBV29-1 with TRBJ1-1; no definite D call. This CDR3 is built from 12 residues. The V end lost 5 bases, the J end lost 2 bases, and 9 bases lay between the germline ends. Looked up from germline, CDR1 is SQVTM and CDR2 is ANQGSEA.